This section outlines one T cell receptor (beta chain) sequence together with its context. What it binds is unknown. Assay used: immunoSEQ multiplex PCR; TCRdb lists only in-frame clones, some missing. The sample consists of 87,000 or so clones, less than 90% of them appearing once. The data belong to a study of T cell responses to AZD1222 COVID-19 vaccine. Study context: Both about-4-week and about-12-week second-dose recipients were combined. Study findings and constraints: Only 5 to 7 individuals given AZD1222 were seropositive at baseline.

CDR3 length equals 15 residues. From germline, CDR1 is MGHDK and CDR2 SYGVNS. The ends were cut back, 10 bases at V and 0 bases at J, with 15 bases in the middle. This receptor was identified in an adult in good health. The sample here was peripheral blood, taken on day 0 of AZD1222 vaccination. This rearrangement joins TRBV25-1 to TRBJ2-2, with no clear D. This CDR3 reads CATQRSRSNTGELFF. In nucleotides, the CDR3 is TGTGCCACCCAGAGGTCCAGGTCGAACACCGGGGAGCTGTTTTTT.